The rows below give T cell receptor beta chains drawn from one sample of a study of blood T cell repertoires in COVID-19. Profiling relied on immunoSEQ multiplex PCR, and the TCRdb table lists in-frame clones only, not all of them. Of some 70,000 clones in the sample, 70% to 90% are singletons; the top ten hold approximately 16%. Input material: peripheral blood. All receptors come from a middle-aged man with COVID-19, enrolled during active disease. Each CDR3 is given with its conserved first and last residue. The order of the fields is CDR3 length, V gene, J gene, CDR3 protein.

15	TRBV4-1	TRBJ2-3	CASGASGVWGDTQYF
13	TRBV29-1	TRBJ1-1	CSVLGQLNTEAFF
11	TRBV29-1	TRBJ2-7	CSVQGADEQYF
14	TRBV30	TRBJ1-1	CAWSIGGGNTEAFF
15	TRBV5-1	TRBJ2-7	CASSPGTGLPYEQYF
14	TRBV6-5	TRBJ2-2	CASRAGWDTGELFF
15	TRBV7-6	TRBJ1-4	CASSLQTGGSEKLFF
14	TRBV18	TRBJ2-7	CASSPGTGGYEQYF
12	TRBV30	TRBJ1-5	CAYSGGVQPQHF
11	TRBV19	TRBJ2-1	CASRQGNEQFF
15	TRBV7-9	TRBJ2-1	CASSLRGVSYNEQFF
15	TRBV19	TRBJ2-1	CASSIGTSYNNEQFF
11	TRBV2	TRBJ2-3	CASRGADTQYF
16	TRBV4-1	TRBJ2-7	CASSLSWDSGPYEQYF
16	TRBV18	TRBJ1-6	CASSPGTVDYNSPLHF
14	TRBV7-3	TRBJ2-7	CASSRQGADYEQYF
9	TRBV20-1	TRBJ1-5	CSVGQPQHF
14	TRBV15	TRBJ1-2	CATSRDTGNYGYTF
17	TRBV4-2	TRBJ2-5	CASSQEWTSGGQETQYF
16	TRBV24-1	TRBJ1-2	CATSDRRQYPNYGYTF
15	TRBV11-2	TRBJ2-1	CASSLSSGVGVEQFF
12	TRBV19	TRBJ1-2	CASSPRGTGYTF
13	TRBV10-2	TRBJ2-7	CASRQGIRYEQYF
15	TRBV19	TRBJ1-5	CASSIGGGSFQPQHF
13	TRBV29-1	TRBJ1-1	CSPLTGRNTEAFF